This record concerns one T cell receptor beta chain sequence. Time point of the sample: blood from clinic visit 5 months post-surgery; TSC patient then seizure free. This record comes from a study of brain T cells in children with intractable seizures. TCRdb keeps only in-frame clones here, not all; method: immunoSEQ multiplex PCR. The data show about 340,000 clones, over 90% seen once. Germline assignment: CDR1 SGDLS and CDR2 YYNGEE. The CDR3 has 15 amino acids. V was trimmed by 1 base and J by 5 bases, leaving 15 bases between them. The sequencing used peripheral blood, collected around 5 months after surgery. This clonotype originated in a boy in the first two years of life with tuberous sclerosis and intractable seizures. J is TRBJ2-5 and V is TRBV9; D is perhaps TRBD2 (5 bases). The CDR3 here is CASSVTGYRGETQYF. The DNA for the CDR3 is TGTGCCAGCAGCGTAACGGGCTATCGCGGGGAGACCCAGTACTTC.